The present entry profiles one T cell receptor beta chain with its context. This sample stems from a study of blood T cell repertoires in COVID-19. Study-wide context: Whether acute or convalescent, the COVID-19 samples came from the United States, Italy and Spain.

The authors' processing: The authors estimated nucleated cell counts from reference gene primer amplification. TCRdb's copy holds only in-frame clones and misses some; the assay was immunoSEQ multiplex PCR. Clone size and V and J calls were adopted from that table, with D and trimming inferred from the DNA. Of 200,000 to 250,000 clones in the sample, around 85% were seen once. Sequencing used peripheral blood. The clonotype originates from a man aged 50 to 60 with COVID-19, enrolled during active disease.

CDR3 sequence (DNA): TGCAGCGTTGAAGGACAGGGGGCGGCCGAGCAGTACTTC. It encodes CSVEGQGAAEQYF. The V and J genes are TRBV29-1 and TRBJ2-7; 10 bases are shared with TRBD1. Germline loops: CDR1 SQVTM, CDR2 ANQGSEA. J was trimmed by 6 bases and V by 1 base; bases with no gene match: 3. The CDR3 loop spans 13 amino acids.